The 18 T cell receptor beta chains presented below share a single source sample, sequenced in a study of CD8 T cells in ankylosing spondylitis. TCRdb passed the 5' RACE reads through MiXCR, listing each CDR3 protein once. The sample records about 150,000 distinct CDR3 sequences, over 9.5% being singletons. Material: blood, either unsorted or a sorted T cell fraction (not recorded which). The origin of the receptors is a female donor with ankylosing spondylitis or in good health (not recorded which).

This clonotype was recorded many times. In DNA form, the CDR3 reads TGCAGCGCTCGACCTTTTAGCGGGGCTTCCTACAATGAGCAGTTCTTC. Translation gives CSARPFSGASYNEQFF. The rearrangement links TRBV20-1 to TRBJ2-1, with 8 bases identical to TRBD2. The CDR3 totals 16 residues. Germline assignment: CDR1 DFQATT and CDR2 SNEGSKA (reference sequence).

This clonotype was counted many times. V is TRBV5-1 and J is TRBJ2-7, with D unresolved. The V end was cut by 0 bases, the J end by 5 bases, with 6 bases between. The CDR3 contains 12 residues. Per the germline V gene, CDR1 is SGHRS and CDR2 is YFSETQ. The CDR3 reads CASSLDRNEQYF. CDR3 nucleotides: TGCGCCAGCAGCTTGGACCGGAACGAGCAGTACTTC.

The table lists this clonotype with many counts. The rearrangement uses TRBV2 and TRBJ1-4; no definite D call. V dropped 7 bases and J dropped 7 bases, with 4 bases sitting between them. The CDR3 contains 10 residues. Germline loops: CDR1 SNHLY, CDR2 FYNNEI. The CDR3 DNA reads TGTGCCAGCAAGATTGAAAAACTGTTTTTT. This gives the protein CASKIEKLFF.

This clonotype was found many times. The CDR3 reads CASSMRDREIYEQYF. The CDR3 nucleotides are TGTGCCAGCAGCATGAGGGACAGGGAAATCTACGAGCAGTACTTC. This chain joins TRBV7-9 and TRBJ2-7; 9 positions match TRBD1. CDR3 length equals 15 residues. Germline CDR1 and CDR2: SEHNR and FQNEAQ (reference sequence). The V and J ends lost 5 bases and 3 bases, in that order; junction bases with no gene match: 8. The entire variable domain, with the rest obtained from reference TRBV7-9 and TRBJ2-7, is as follows: DTGVSQNPRHKITKRGQNVTFRCDPISEHNRLYWYRQTLGQGPEFLTYFQNEAQLEKSRLLSDRFSAERPKGSFSTLEIQRTEQGDSAMYLCASSMRDREIYEQYFGPGTRLTVT.

This clonotype was observed at least ten times. CDR3 loop: CSARDPQNSYNEQFF. The CDR3 DNA reads as TGCAGTGCTAGAGACCCTCAGAACTCCTACAATGAGCAGTTCTTC. The chain recombines TRBV20-1 with TRBJ2-1; D is unclear. V was trimmed by 0 bases and J by 0 bases, leaving 9 bases between them. Germline V gene lookup returns CDR1 DFQATT and CDR2 SNEGSKA (reference sequence). This CDR3 contains 15 residues.

In its sample, this clonotype was seen many times. CDR3 DNA: TGTGCCAGCAGCCAAGATGTCCTGGGGACAGTCCCCTCTGGAAACACCATATATTTT. The encoded protein is CASSQDVLGTVPSGNTIYF. The chain combines TRBV3-1 with TRBJ1-3, with TRBD1 matching 7 bases. CDR1 LGHDT and CDR2 YNNKEL come from the germline V gene (reference sequence). This CDR3 region has 19 residues. J lost 0 bases, V lost 0 bases, and 11 bases had no gene match.

This clonotype occurred many times. The rearrangement joins TRBV20-1 to TRBJ2-7; TRBD2 matches 9 bases. Germline V gene sequence: CDR1 DFQATT, CDR2 SNEGSKA (reference sequence). This CDR3 contains 15 residues. The ends lost 6 bases at V and 3 bases at J; junction bases unmatched: 12. The CDR3 region has the DNA TGCAGTGCGGCGGGGCGGGAGGGCTTCGGCTACGAGCAGTACTTC. This gives the protein CSAAGREGFGYEQYF.

This clonotype has more than one count but fewer than ten. The J gene is TRBJ1-1, the V gene TRBV5-1; D is uncertain. The CDR3 has 14 residues. From germline, CDR1 is SGHRS and CDR2 YFSETQ. Trimming removed 8 bases from V and 1 base from J, with 15 bases in between. The CDR3 reads CASVLGSGNTEAFF. The CDR3 DNA sequence: TGCGCCAGTGTTCTGGGGAGTGGGAACACTGAAGCTTTCTTT.

This clonotype was picked up a small number of times. The gene calls are TRBV19 and TRBJ2-7; D is undetermined. Germline V gene lookup returns CDR1 LNHDA and CDR2 SQIVND (reference sequence). This CDR3 has 11 residues. Trimming left V 6 bases short and J 5 bases short, with 8 bases between. CDR3 nucleotides: TGTGCCAGTAGCGCGAGCCACGAGCAGTACTTC. This encodes CASSASHEQYF.

The rearrangement links TRBV5-8 to TRBJ1-5; no definite D call. V lost 3 bases and J lost 6, with 7 bases in between. Germline assignment: CDR1 SGHTS and CDR2 YDEGEE. This CDR3 has 12 amino acids. The CDR3 coding sequence is TGTGCCAGCAGCTGGGGTGCTCAGCCCCAGCATTTT. It specifies CASSWGAQPQHF.

Concerning this clonotype: Since a much larger clone is just one base distant, this may be a read error. The CDR3 DNA is TGCGTCAGCAGCACCGACGTTAACTATGGCTACACCTTC. Translation: CVSSTDVNYGYTF. The V and J genes are TRBV5-1 and TRBJ1-2, with unresolved D. The germline V gene encodes CDR1 SGHRS and CDR2 YFSETQ. The CDR3 covers 13 residues. The whole variable domain, remainder taken from reference TRBV5-1 and TRBJ1-2, is KAGVTQTPRYLIKTRGQQVTLSCSPISGHRSVSWYQQTPGQGLQFLFEYFSETQRNKGNFPGRFSGRQFSNSRSEMNVSTLELGDSALYLCVSSTDVNYGYTFGSGTRLTVV.

There are many counts of this clonotype. The chain uses TRBV19 and TRBJ1-2, with 9 bases identical to TRBD1. Trimming at V came to 6 bases and at J to 5 bases, leaving 1 base not matched to a gene. The CDR3 is 12 amino acids. Germline V lookup: CDR1 LNHDA, CDR2 SQIVND (reference sequence). CDR3 DNA sequence: TGTGCCAGTAGGGACAGGGGTTATGGCTACACCTTC. This gives the protein CASRDRGYGYTF.

This clonotype appeared many times. The chain links TRBV3-1 to TRBJ2-1; 7 bases match TRBD2. V lost 1 base and J lost 4; bases outside the gene matches: 4. The V gene's germline CDR1 is LGHDT and CDR2 YNNKEL (reference sequence). The CDR3 extends over 15 amino acids. CDR3 residues: CASSQGAGFYNEQFF. The CDR3, as DNA: TGTGCCAGCAGCCAAGGAGCGGGGTTTTACAATGAGCAGTTCTTC.

On this clonotype itself: One junction end does not reproduce the germline sequence, and a read error may be involved. DNA of the CDR3: TGTGCCGGCAGCGAGGGGTGGAATCAGCCCCAGCATTTT. The encoded protein is CAGSEGWNQPQHF. The chain couples TRBV11-1 to TRBJ1-5; D might be TRBD1 (5 bases). CDR3 length equals 13 residues. Per the germline V gene, CDR1 is SGHAT and CDR2 is FQDESV (reference sequence).

The chain joins TRBV18 to TRBJ2-2; tentatively, D is TRBD1 (5 bases). The CDR3 is made up of 16 amino acids. The V end lost 6 bases, the J end lost 4 bases, and 18 bases lay between the germline ends. Germline V lookup: CDR1 KGHSH, CDR2 LQKENI. The CDR3 spells CASSRGQGFVTGELFF. The CDR3 region has the DNA TGTGCCAGCTCGCGCGGCCAGGGATTTGTCACCGGGGAGCTGTTTTTT.

This clonotype was counted ten times or more. The chain uses TRBV12-3 or TRBV12-4 and TRBJ1-2, with 9 bases fitting TRBD1. V dropped 6 bases and J dropped 7; count of bases not matched to a gene: 6. The length of the CDR3 is 13 residues. The CDR3 DNA follows: TGTGCCAGCAGCATCGGACAGGGGCTTGGCTACACCTTC. Residues: CASSIGQGLGYTF.

This clonotype was recorded many times. The V call is TRBV5-1, the J call TRBJ2-4, with D unresolved. The CDR3 is made up of 16 amino acids. Germline V gives CDR1 SGHRS, CDR2 YFSETQ. V lost 0 bases to trimming and J lost 3 bases, with 13 bases between them. CDR3 DNA: TGCGCCAGCAGCTTGGAGAGTGGGTCAGGCAAAAACATTCAGTACTTC. It is translated as CASSLESGSGKNIQYF.

This clonotype has at least ten counts. The chain uses TRBV24-1 and TRBJ2-7; 7 nucleotides match TRBD1. Germline V gives CDR1 KGHDR, CDR2 SFDVKD. The V and J ends lost 2 bases and 3 bases, in that order; junction bases with no gene match: 9. This CDR3 spans 16 amino acids. The CDR3 DNA follows: TGTGCCACCAGTGATTCCCTGACAGGGAGCCTCTACGAGCAGTACTTC. Protein sequence: CATSDSLTGSLYEQYF.